Listed here are 6 T cell receptor beta chains from one sample, sequenced in a study of vaccination and CD4 T cells after COVID-19. This sample's treatment: roughly nine-day PBMC culture with coronavirus spike peptide pools or control peptides (ViraFEST assay). Cultured CD4+ T-cell DNA underwent Oncomine TCR Beta short-read sequencing. TCRdb reprocessed the PCR reads via MiXCR and lists one record per CDR3 protein. Seen here are roughly 15,000 distinct CDR3 sequences, under 60% observed once, and the top ten hold around 14%. No cognate antigen is known for these TCRs. Sequencing was performed on CD4+ T cells from blood, cultured in vitro. These receptors were obtained from a human donor who had recovered from COVID-19.

The chain employs TRBV7-3 and TRBJ2-3; the match to TRBD2 covers 9 bases. Trimming took 2 bases from V and 6 from J; bases not matched to a gene: 3. Germline V CDR1 and CDR2: SGHTA, FQGTGA. The CDR3 is 14 amino acids. The CDR3 protein is CASSLFAGGDTQYF. In DNA, the CDR3 is TGTGCCAGCAGCTTATTCGCGGGGGGGGATACGCAGTATTTT.

The chain links TRBV28 to TRBJ2-2; D is uncertain. The CDR3 consists of 15 residues. The V end lost 8 bases, the J end lost 0 bases, and 13 bases lay between the germline ends. Germline CDR1 is MDHEN and CDR2 is SYDVKM. The CDR3 bases are TGTGCCAGCCGCACGAGGCAGACGAACACCGGGGAGCTGTTTTTT. It encodes CASRTRQTNTGELFF.

This rearrangement joins TRBV7-2 to TRBJ2-7; 8 bases align to TRBD2. Germline CDR1 and CDR2: SGHTA and FQGNSA. Trimming took 5 bases from V and 2 from J; bases not matched to a gene: 11. The CDR3 runs 16 residues. CDR3 in DNA: TGTGCCAGCAGCCCGAGGGGCGGGAGGCCTACCTACGAGCAGTACTTC. It translates to CASSPRGGRPTYEQYF.

This clonotype has more than one count but fewer than ten. This chain joins TRBV2 and TRBJ1-2, with 7 bases that match TRBD1. This CDR3 contains 14 residues. Losses at the gene ends were 3 bases for V and 6 bases for J; bases not matched to a gene: 7. Germline V lookup: CDR1 SNHLY, CDR2 FYNNEI. The CDR3: CASSEETGLDGYTF. CDR3 DNA sequence: TGTGCCAGCAGTGAGGAGACAGGGCTGGATGGCTACACCTTC.

The chain links TRBV6-5 to TRBJ1-2, with no clear D. V lost 0 bases, J lost 4 bases, and 9 bases lay in between. The length of the CDR3 is 14 residues. Germline CDR1 and CDR2: MNHEY and SVGAGI. CDR3 sequence reads: CASSYSRGSYGYTF. The CDR3 nucleotides read TGTGCCAGCAGTTACTCCCGGGGATCCTATGGCTACACCTTC.

This chain connects TRBV6-2 or TRBV6-3 to TRBJ2-5; D is undetermined. There are 17 residues in the CDR3. Trimming shortened V by 0 bases and J by 4 bases, and 18 bases separated the two germline ends. Germline CDR1 MNHEY, CDR2 SVGEGT. DNA of the CDR3: TGTGCCAGCAGTTACTCGACCTATCGCGGTAACTTAGAGACCCAGTACTTC. Amino acids: CASSYSTYRGNLETQYF.